This T cell receptor (beta chain) was captured by sequencing in a study of control samples from healthy donors and cancer patients. TCRdb keeps only in-frame clones here, not all; method: immunoSEQ multiplex PCR. Of 130,000 to 150,000 clones in the sample, about 88% were seen once. The V gene's germline CDR1 is SGHRS and CDR2 YFSETQ. V was trimmed by 4 bases and J by 6 bases, leaving 23 bases between them. The CDR3 runs 17 residues. The V and J genes are TRBV5-1 and TRBJ2-1; D call uncertain. This TCR was sampled from a woman aged 25 to 39 in good health. The material sequenced was blood. As DNA, the CDR3 is TGCGCCAGCAGCCCGGCCTTCTCTGACGCGGTGGTCAATGAGCAGTTCTTC. This sequence encodes CASSPAFSDAVVNEQFF.